This TCR beta chain was recorded in a study of radiotherapy plus CTLA-4 blockade in lung cancer. Study background: In approximately 17% of patients, objective responses were seen; 25% to 40% had disease control.

Notes on the study in general: Alongside interferon-beta, early blood T cell clone dynamics were reportedly the best predictor of response. Tumor-origin TCR clones grew in blood after radiotherapy plus ipilimumab.

As to this clone: Its antigen is not identified.

Focal radiation and CTLA-4 blockade (ipilimumab) were tested in chemo-refractory metastatic non-small-cell lung cancer patients. The CDR3 extends over 13 amino acids. Germline CDR1 is SGHVS and CDR2 is FNYEAQ. Trimming took 1 base from V and 7 from J, leaving 8 bases between them. Here immunoSEQ multiplex PCR was the method, and the copy in TCRdb shows in-frame clones only, minus some. Here the sample spans tens of thousands of clones, roughly 71% being singletons. The sample was peripheral blood, taken from a patient treated with radiotherapy plus ipilimumab. This TCR derives from a human donor with non-small cell lung cancer who had stable disease on radiotherapy plus ipilimumab. The V call is TRBV7-6, the J call TRBJ1-5; D not resolved. CDR3 loop: CASSLGSGQPQHF. CDR3 bases: TGTGCCAGCAGCTTAGGGTCGGGCCAGCCCCAGCATTTT.